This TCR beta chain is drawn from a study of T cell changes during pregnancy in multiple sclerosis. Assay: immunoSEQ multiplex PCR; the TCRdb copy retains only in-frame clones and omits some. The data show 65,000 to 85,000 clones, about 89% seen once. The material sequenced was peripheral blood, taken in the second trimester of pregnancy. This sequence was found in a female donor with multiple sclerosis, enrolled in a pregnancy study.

This CDR3 reads CSVDGQGDKNIQYF. The CDR3 bases are TGCAGCGTGGATGGACAGGGCGACAAAAACATTCAGTACTTC. The chain recombines TRBV29-1 with TRBJ2-4, with 8 bases matching TRBD1. The CDR3 is 14 residues long. Trimming cost V 6 bases and J 3 bases; bases outside gene matches: 7. Germline V gives CDR1 SQVTM, CDR2 ANQGSEA. The whole variable domain, filled in from reference TRBV29-1 and TRBJ2-4, reads SAVISQKPSRDICQRGTSLTIQCQVDSQVTMMFWYRQQPGQSLTLIATANQGSEATYESGFVIDKFPISRPNLTFSTLTVSNMSPEDSSIYLCSVDGQGDKNIQYFGAGTRLSVL.